These 10 T cell receptor beta chains share one sample of origin, sequenced in a study of response to subunit inactivated influenza vaccine. TCRdb redid the calling of the RT-PCR reads with MiXCR, one entry per CDR3 protein. The sample includes approximately 500,000 distinct CDR3 sequences, 13% of them seen just once. Sequencing used PBMCs from blood, obtained more than 35 days after vaccination. Every receptor here comes from a man aged 50 to 60 who received an inactivated influenza vaccine.

The chain links TRBV2 to TRBJ2-7; possibly TRBD1 for D (6 bases). The germline V gene encodes CDR1 SNHLY and CDR2 FYNNEI. The CDR3 has 14 residues. Deletions cut 5 bases from V and 5 bases from J, with 16 bases between. The CDR3 sequence is CASSSRTVLNEQYF. CDR3 nucleotides: TGTGCCAGCAGTTCCCGGACAGTCTTAAACGAGCAGTACTTC.

This chain uses TRBV27 with TRBJ2-5; D remains unclear. This CDR3 contains 14 residues. Germline CDR1 reads MNHEY; CDR2 reads SMNVEV (reference sequence). V dropped 6 bases and J dropped 6 bases, with 17 bases sitting between them. The CDR3 here is CASSASTGRKTQYF. Written as DNA, the CDR3 is TGTGCCAGCAGCGCCTCGACGGGCCGTAAGACCCAGTACTTC.

This clonotype turned up a few times. The rearrangement links TRBV12-3 or TRBV12-4 to TRBJ2-1; no clear D. This CDR3 contains 15 residues. With 5 bases removed from V and 4 bases from J, the gap between germline ends came to 15 bases. The CDR3 loop is CASSSPADPYNEQFF. CDR3 DNA: TGTGCCAGCAGTAGCCCGGCGGACCCTTACAATGAGCAGTTCTTC.

This clonotype was counted a few times. The rearrangement joins TRBV11-2 to TRBJ2-7; 9 bases agree with TRBD1. Germline CDR1 and CDR2: SGHAT and FQNNGV. The CDR3 sequence is 14 residues long. The V segment lost 5 bases and the J segment 4 bases; nucleotides outside the gene matches: 6. The CDR3 protein is CASSHPQGAYEQYF. DNA for the CDR3: TGTGCCAGCAGCCACCCACAGGGGGCTTACGAGCAGTACTTC.

This clonotype was observed a handful of times. The chain is built from TRBV25-1 and TRBJ1-1, with D unclear. The CDR3 spans 13 residues. Germline CDR1 is MGHDK and CDR2 is SYGVNS. Trimming cost V 6 bases and J 5 bases, with 13 bases left between them. CDR3 in amino acids: CASRNAGRTEAFF. CDR3 sequence (DNA): TGTGCCAGCAGAAACGCGGGTCGGACTGAAGCTTTCTTT.

This clonotype was picked up a small number of times. This chain connects TRBV6-6 to TRBJ2-7, with D unclear. The CDR3 covers 12 residues. Germline values: CDR1 MNHNY, CDR2 SVGAGI (reference sequence). V was trimmed by 0 bases and J by 7 bases, leaving 7 bases between them. CDR3 coding DNA: TGTGCCAGCAGTTACTCCGACAATGAGCAGTACTTC. It yields the protein CASSYSDNEQYF.

This clonotype showed up many times. The genes are TRBV28 and TRBJ1-6, with TRBD1 identical over 7 bases. This CDR3 region has 13 residues. Looked up from germline, CDR1 is MDHEN and CDR2 is SYDVKM. The V segment lost 7 bases and the J segment 7 bases; nucleotides outside the gene matches: 4. CDR3 in DNA: TGTGCCAGCATACGACAGGGCAATTCACCCCTCCACTTT. Translated: CASIRQGNSPLHF.

The chain joins TRBV5-1 to TRBJ2-1; D may be TRBD2 (5 bases). The CDR3 runs 16 residues. The germline V gene has CDR1 SGHRS and CDR2 YFSETQ. Trimming removed 0 bases from V and 5 bases from J, with 15 bases in between. Written as DNA, the CDR3 is TGCGCCAGCAGCTTGGTTACGGGGTTCTACAACAATGAGCAGTTCTTC. Its translation is CASSLVTGFYNNEQFF. Variable domain in full (rest from reference TRBV5-1 and TRBJ2-1): KAGVTQTPRYLIKTRGQQVTLSCSPISGHRSVSWYQQTPGQGLQFLFEYFSETQRNKGNFPGRFSGRQFSNSRSEMNVSTLELGDSALYLCASSLVTGFYNNEQFFGPGTRLTVL.

This clonotype appeared a few times. The CDR3 reads CSARTGGGTYEQYF. DNA for the CDR3: TGCAGTGCTAGGACAGGGGGTGGGACCTACGAGCAGTACTTC. The V call is TRBV20-1, the J call TRBJ2-7, with 9 bases identical to TRBD1. The trim removed 3 bases at V and 2 bases at J, leaving 5 bases unmatched. This CDR3 contains 14 residues. The germline V gene has CDR1 DFQATT and CDR2 SNEGSKA (reference sequence).

This clonotype was seen at least ten times. The chain recombines TRBV6-5 with TRBJ1-2, with D possibly being TRBD1 (6 bases). The CDR3 is made up of 15 amino acids. The V gene's germline CDR1 is MNHEY and CDR2 SVGAGI. V lost 0 bases, J lost 3 bases, and 11 bases lay in between. The DNA for the CDR3 is TGTGCCAGCAGTTACTCGGGCAGGGGCTACTATGGCTACACCTTC. Translated: CASSYSGRGYYGYTF.